Each of the 10 T cell receptor beta chains below was sequenced from the same sample in a study of T cell repertoires in cytomegalovirus infection. In TCRdb, the reads were re-called with MiXCR into one record per CDR3 protein. The sample holds nearly 450,000 distinct CDR3 sequences; under 40% are singletons and the top ten take 12% to 15%. The specimen sequenced was PBMCs. The origin of the receptors is a human donor in good health (CMV status not recorded). Some clones in this sample may be carry-over from other donors' samples.

The chain couples TRBV28 to TRBJ1-4; 9 nucleotides line up with TRBD1. This CDR3 has 17 amino acids. J was trimmed by 8 bases and V by 1 base; bases with no gene match: 11. Per germline, CDR1 MDHEN and CDR2 SYDVKM. The CDR3 loop reads CASSLLLEGQGREKLFF. CDR3 bases: TGTGCCAGCAGTTTATTGTTAGAGGGACAGGGTCGAGAAAAACTGTTTTTT.

V gene TRBV6-1 combines with J gene TRBJ2-5; maybe TRBD2 (6 bases). Germline CDR1 reads MNHNS; CDR2 reads SASEGT. V lost 7 bases and J 2 bases, leaving 8 bases between the germline ends. This CDR3 spans 12 amino acids. CDR3 sequence: CASTGLQETQYF. The CDR3 DNA is TGTGCCAGCACCGGACTACAAGAGACCCAGTACTTC.

The chain is built from TRBV12-3 or TRBV12-4 and TRBJ2-1, with 10 bases identical to TRBD2. The V gene end was trimmed by 11 bases and the J gene end by 8 bases; junction bases not matched to a gene: 9. The CDR3 has 13 amino acids. The CDR3 DNA sequence: TGTGCCGTAAGCGGGAGGGCCCACGATGAGCAGTTCTTC. Its translation is CAVSGRAHDEQFF.

The chain couples TRBV5-1 to TRBJ2-7, with a possible D match to TRBD1 (6 bases). Germline values: CDR1 SGHRS, CDR2 YFSETQ. The CDR3 covers 14 residues. V was shortened by 0 bases and J by 4 bases, with 11 bases between the two germline ends. This CDR3 is CASSLEGVEYEQYF. DNA for the CDR3: TGCGCCAGCAGCTTGGAGGGGGTTGAATACGAGCAGTACTTC.

About this clonotype itself: This clone may be a read error of a much larger clone one base away. This chain uses TRBV7-2 with TRBJ1-5; possibly TRBD1 for D (5 bases). Germline CDR1 is SGHTA and CDR2 is FQGNSA. CDR3 length equals 14 residues. CDR3 residues: CSSSFSQGVQPQHF. In DNA, the CDR3 is TGTTCCAGCAGCTTCTCCCAGGGTGTTCAGCCCCAGCATTTT.

This clonotype was seen a handful of times. J is TRBJ2-1 and V is TRBV15, with TRBD2 matching 13 bases. V lost 5 bases, J lost 4 bases, and 2 bases stayed unmatched. The CDR3 sequence is 15 residues long. Per germline, CDR1 LNHNV and CDR2 YYDKDF (reference sequence). CDR3 loop: CATSRGLAGYNEQFF. The CDR3 DNA follows: TGTGCCACCAGCCGGGGACTAGCGGGGTACAATGAGCAGTTCTTC.

The rearrangement joins TRBV2 to TRBJ1-1; D gene uncertain. The CDR3 is 12 amino acids. Germline V gives CDR1 SNHLY, CDR2 FYNNEI. The V gene lost 4 bases and the J gene lost 1 base, with 4 bases spanning the gap. CDR3 sequence (DNA): TGTGCCAGCAGTGTCGAGAACACTGAAGCTTTCTTT. Protein: CASSVENTEAFF.

This clonotype was seen only a few times. The CDR3 region has the DNA TGTGCCAGCAGCCTTCAGGAGGGAGAGACCCAGTACTTC. The encoded protein is CASSLQEGETQYF. The chain couples TRBV9 to TRBJ2-5, with D possibly matching TRBD2 (6 bases). The germline gives CDR1 SGDLS, CDR2 YYNGEE. The CDR3 covers 13 residues. The ends were cut back, 4 bases at V and 4 bases at J, with 11 bases in the middle.

This chain links TRBV28 with TRBJ1-1, with 9 bases matching TRBD1. The CDR3 has 14 amino acids. Germline V gene sequence: CDR1 MDHEN, CDR2 SYDVKM. The junction had 7 bases not matched to a gene; V was cut back by 5 bases and J by 6 bases. The CDR3 spells CASSPTGGRPEAFF. The CDR3 DNA is TGTGCCAGCAGTCCGACAGGGGGTCGCCCTGAAGCTTTCTTT. Variable domain in full (rest from reference TRBV28 and TRBJ1-1): DVKVTQSSRYLVKRTGEKVFLECVQDMDHENMFWYRQDPGLGLRLIYFSYDVKMKEKGDIPEGYSVSREKKERFSLILESASTNQTSMYLCASSPTGGRPEAFFGQGTRLTVV.

J is TRBJ2-1 and V is TRBV5-4, with 8 positions matching TRBD2. The length of the CDR3 is 15 residues. Germline V gene lookup returns CDR1 SGHNT and CDR2 YYREEE (reference sequence). J was trimmed by 6 bases and V by 5 bases; bases with no gene match: 10. The CDR3, as DNA: TGTGCCAGCAGATCGGGACTAGGCGTCCCCAATGAGCAGTTCTTC. Amino acid sequence: CASRSGLGVPNEQFF.